This T cell receptor beta chain emerged from a study of cytomegalovirus exposure and HLA in healthy donors. This CDR3 has 14 residues. The ends lost 5 bases at V and 3 bases at J; junction bases unmatched: 6. The germline V gene has CDR1 LNHDA and CDR2 SQIVND (reference sequence). PCR used 60 Vbeta primers and 13 Jbeta primers. Method: immunoSEQ multiplex PCR; TCRdb's copy keeps in-frame clones and lacks some. This table has 100,000 to 150,000 clones, approximately 78% appearing once. The chain carries TRBV19 and TRBJ2-7, with TRBD1 matching 8 bases. This TCR was recovered from a female donor in good health and CMV-seronegative. Source material: PBMCs. The CDR3 spells CASSLGQGGYEQYF. The CDR3 DNA is TGTGCCAGTAGTCTAGGACAGGGTGGCTACGAGCAGTACTTC.